These 13 T cell receptor beta chains were sequenced from one sample in a study of somatic mutations in cytotoxic T cells in rheumatoid arthritis. Only in-frame clones appear in the TCRdb table, and some are missing; sequencing was by immunoSEQ multiplex PCR. Here the sample spans roughly 9,800 clones, about nine tenths being singletons. The sequencing input was CD4+ T cells sorted from blood. These receptors all come from a woman under 30 with rheumatoid arthritis.

The J gene is TRBJ2-7, the V gene TRBV14; D is unclear. CDR3 length: 14 residues. CDR1 and CDR2 from the germline V gene are SGHDN and FVKESK. With 4 bases removed from V and 5 bases from J, the gap between germline ends came to 15 bases. In DNA form, the CDR3 reads TGTGCCAGCAGCCCTATATGGTCTATCCACGAGCAGTACTTC. This translates into CASSPIWSIHEQYF.

This chain links TRBV6-6 with TRBJ1-2; D not resolved. There are 15 residues in the CDR3. The germline V and J ends were trimmed by 2 bases and 5 bases, with 15 bases remaining between them. Germline V gives CDR1 MNHNY, CDR2 SVGAGI (reference sequence). This CDR3 is CASSYHPGSGYGYTF. CDR3 sequence (DNA): TGTGCCAGCAGTTACCATCCGGGGTCGGGTTATGGCTACACCTTC.

This chain joins TRBV5-6 and TRBJ2-2; 8 bases align to TRBD1. V shed 4 bases, J shed 5 bases, and the junction held 4 bases outside the gene matches. CDR3 length equals 14 residues. Per the germline V gene, CDR1 is SGHDT and CDR2 is YYEEEE. CDR3 sequence reads: CASSVTGVTGELFF. Written as DNA, the CDR3 is TGTGCCAGCAGCGTGACAGGGGTAACCGGGGAGCTGTTTTTT.

The genes are TRBV28 and TRBJ2-1; no definite D call. V lost 6 bases to trimming and J lost 6 bases, with 3 bases between them. The CDR3 extends over 10 amino acids. Germline assignment: CDR1 MDHEN and CDR2 SYDVKM. CDR3 sequence reads: CASRRNEQFF. Written as DNA, the CDR3 is TGTGCCAGCAGGCGCAATGAGCAGTTCTTC.

The chain has TRBV7-2 and TRBJ1-2; perhaps TRBD1 as D (5 bases). The CDR3 contains 13 residues. The V gene lost 5 bases and the J gene lost 1 base, with 8 bases spanning the gap. Germline loops: CDR1 SGHTA, CDR2 FQGNSA. Here the CDR3 DNA reads TGTGCCAGCAGCCGCGACAGTAACTATGGCTACACCTTC. This codes for CASSRDSNYGYTF.

V is TRBV10-3 and J is TRBJ2-2, with 7 bases matching TRBD1. The CDR3 is made up of 13 amino acids. Germline V CDR1 and CDR2: ENHRY, SYGVKD. Trimming cost V 10 bases and J 5 bases; bases outside gene matches: 7. CDR3 in DNA: TGTGCCACTGGACAGGCATGGACCGGGGAGCTGTTTTTT. It translates to CATGQAWTGELFF.

The chain employs TRBV11-2 and TRBJ2-7; tentatively, D is TRBD2 (5 bases). The CDR3 totals 14 residues. CDR1 and CDR2 (germline): SGHAT, FQNNGV. Trimming pared 5 bases from V and 4 bases from J, leaving 15 bases between. The CDR3 region is CASSPWESKYEQYF. Here the CDR3 DNA reads TGTGCCAGCAGCCCGTGGGAGAGCAAATACGAGCAGTACTTC. The full variable domain, in which reference TRBV11-2 and TRBJ2-7 provide the parts outside the CDR3, is EAGVAQSPRYKIIEKRQSVAFWCNPISGHATLYWYQQILGQGPKLLIQFQNNGVVDDSQLPKDRFSAERLKGVDSTLKIQPAKLEDSAVYLCASSPWESKYEQYFGPGTRLTVT.

The chain recombines TRBV6-1 with TRBJ2-4, with 7 bases identical to TRBD2. J was trimmed by 7 bases and V by 7 bases; bases with no gene match: 4. CDR3 length: 12 residues. Germline V lookup: CDR1 MNHNS, CDR2 SASEGT. CDR3 protein: CASTRDYNIQYF. The CDR3 nucleotides are TGTGCCAGCACCCGGGACTACAACATTCAGTACTTC.

This chain links TRBV18 with TRBJ2-7, with 11 bases that match TRBD2. In germline, CDR1 is KGHSH, CDR2 LQKENI. CDR3 size: 17 residues. Unmatched junction bases numbered 9, after V lost 3 bases and J lost 2 bases. For the CDR3, the DNA is TGTGCCAGCTCACCTCCGGGACTAGCGGCGGCCCCCTACGAGCAGTACTTC. It yields the protein CASSPPGLAAAPYEQYF.

The V call is TRBV6-1, the J call TRBJ2-5, with 11 nucleotides matching TRBD2. The V segment lost 5 bases and the J segment 5 bases; nucleotides outside the gene matches: 7. Germline CDR1 MNHNS, CDR2 SASEGT. The CDR3 consists of 15 residues. The CDR3 DNA sequence: TGTGCCAGCAGTTCCGGGACTAGCGGCATGGAGACCCAGTACTTC. As protein: CASSSGTSGMETQYF.

This clone was seen a few times. The chain employs TRBV28 and TRBJ1-6, with a possible D match to TRBD1 (6 bases). The CDR3 has 13 amino acids. Per germline, CDR1 MDHEN and CDR2 SYDVKM. With 5 bases removed from V and 14 bases from J, the gap between germline ends came to 16 bases. CDR3 DNA: TGTGCCAGCAGTCTCGCTGGGGGCATGACCCTCCACTTT. Translated, it gives CASSLAGGMTLHF.

The rearrangement joins TRBV6-1 to TRBJ2-7; 7 bases agree with TRBD2. Germline assignment: CDR1 MNHNS and CDR2 SASEGT. This CDR3 is 13 amino acids long. V lost 8 bases, J lost 4 bases, and 8 bases stayed unmatched. The CDR3 coding sequence is TGTGCCAGCGGGCCGGGGGGTAGTTACGAGCAGTACTTC. This translates into CASGPGGSYEQYF.

V and J are TRBV4-1 and TRBJ2-3; TRBD2 matches 8 bases. Germline CDR1 MGHRA, CDR2 YSYEKL. This CDR3 has 15 amino acids. The J segment lost 4 bases and the V segment lost 3 bases, leaving 6 bases of the junction unmatched. CDR3 amino acids: CASSQSGSSPDTQYF. In DNA form, the CDR3 reads TGCGCCAGCAGCCAGAGCGGGAGTTCCCCAGATACGCAGTATTTT.